The clone carrying this TCR beta chain showed up just a few times. Its antigen is not known. TCRdb processed the reads anew with MiXCR; each CDR3 protein has one entry. This table holds 200,000 to 250,000 distinct CDR3 sequences, 22% found once. The data belong to a study of T cell repertoires in cytomegalovirus infection. Study-wide background: Public TCR beta signatures marked donors with CMV infection and the matching HLA. Notes on the study in general: HLA-C-restricted CMV-specific TCR beta clonotypes were dominant in the ex vivo response.

The sequence was collected from a human donor in good health (CMV status not recorded). Some clones in this sample may be carry-over from other donors' samples. The specimen sequenced was CD8+ T cells from PBMCs.

CDR3 coding DNA: TGCAGCCTCGAGGGGGACACCGGGGAGCTGTTTTTT. Translation: CSLEGDTGELFF. The J gene is TRBJ2-2, the V gene TRBV29-1, with a possible D match to TRBD1 (6 bases). CDR1 and CDR2 from the germline V gene are SQVTM and ANQGSEA. V was clipped by 8 bases and J by 3 bases, with 10 bases between them. This CDR3 comprises 12 residues.